Listed here is a single TCR beta chain. The antigen is undetermined. PCR involved 60 Vbeta and 13 Jbeta primers. Libraries were prepared by immunoSEQ multiplex PCR; TCRdb keeps only in-frame clonotypes and omits some of them. The sample carries under 150,000 clones, 60% to 85% recorded once. This record comes from a study of cytomegalovirus exposure and HLA in healthy donors. The CDR3 runs 15 residues. Germline V CDR1 and CDR2: GTSNPN, SVGIG (reference sequence). V was shortened by 3 bases and J by 1 base, with 16 bases between the two germline ends. Notes on the study in general: The sole available immune exposure information was CMV serostatus. Most subjects' HLA-A and HLA-B alleles were reportedly predicted from TCR beta sequences.

Despite likely unrecorded immune exposures, the donors were nominally healthy at the time of sampling. The chain carries TRBV30 and TRBJ2-7; possible D gene TRBD1, 6 bases. The clonotype originates from a middle-aged woman in good health and CMV-seronegative. Input material: PBMCs. Here the CDR3 reads CAWRVLNRVSYEQYF. CDR3 in DNA: TGTGCCTGGAGGGTCCTGAACAGGGTTTCCTACGAGCAGTACTTC.